The 16 T cell receptor beta chains listed next were all sequenced from one sample in a study of response to subunit inactivated influenza vaccine. MiXCR, applied by TCRdb to the RT-PCR reads, yields one record per CDR3 protein. The top ten clones hold approximately 12% of a sample with over 400,000 distinct CDR3 sequences, 9.5% to 12% of them seen once. The input for sequencing was PBMCs from blood, taken about 40 days after vaccination. The receptors were sampled from a man aged 45-60 years who received an inactivated influenza vaccine.

This clonotype has a handful of counts. The chain links TRBV15 to TRBJ2-3; 7 positions match TRBD2. The V gene's germline CDR1 is LNHNV and CDR2 YYDKDF (reference sequence). CDR3 size: 18 residues. The V gene end was trimmed by 0 bases and the J gene end by 5 bases; junction bases not matched to a gene: 14. The CDR3 protein is CATSRDWASGPPGDTQYF. CDR3 nucleotide sequence: TGTGCCACCAGCAGAGATTGGGCTAGCGGCCCACCAGGAGATACGCAGTATTTT.

The V call is TRBV20-1, the J call TRBJ2-7, with D perhaps TRBD1 (5 bases). The V gene's germline CDR1 is DFQATT and CDR2 SNEGSKA (reference sequence). The CDR3 is 15 amino acids. V dropped 0 bases and J dropped 2 bases, with 14 bases sitting between them. CDR3: CSARDVTGGAYEQYF. The CDR3 coding sequence is TGCAGTGCTAGAGATGTAACAGGTGGGGCCTACGAGCAGTACTTC.

This clonotype has only a few counts. The J gene is TRBJ2-7, the V gene TRBV6-1, with 9 nucleotides matching TRBD1. CDR1 and CDR2 from the germline V gene are MNHNS and SASEGT. The V segment lost 3 bases and the J segment 0 bases; nucleotides outside the gene matches: 9. CDR3 length: 17 residues. CDR3 in amino acids: CASSDPLGTGSSYEQYF. DNA of the CDR3: TGTGCCAGCAGTGACCCTCTAGGGACAGGGAGCTCCTACGAGCAGTACTTC.

The chain links TRBV28 to TRBJ2-7, with D perhaps assigned TRBD1 or TRBD2 (5 bases each). Germline V gene data show CDR1 as MDHEN and CDR2 as SYDVKM. V was cut by 5 bases and J by 0 bases, with 17 bases left in between. The CDR3 totals 16 residues. The CDR3 nucleotides are TGTGCCAGCAGTCCTATTGGGACCCCCCTCTCCTACGAGCAGTACTTC. Translated: CASSPIGTPLSYEQYF.

This clonotype showed up just a few times. This CDR3 is CASSYLQGGQPQHF. CDR3 nucleotides: TGTGCCAGCAGTTACTTACAGGGGGGACAGCCCCAGCATTTT. The chain links TRBV6-5 to TRBJ1-5; 8 bases fit TRBD1. J was trimmed by 7 bases and V by 1 base; bases with no gene match: 3. The CDR3 consists of 14 residues. Germline assignment: CDR1 MNHEY and CDR2 SVGAGI.

The rearrangement joins TRBV15 to TRBJ2-7; D not resolved. Germline loops: CDR1 LNHNV, CDR2 YYDKDF (reference sequence). V was shortened by 1 base and J by 4 bases, with 11 bases between the two germline ends. The CDR3 runs 14 residues. This chain's CDR3 is CATSRAGDRYEQYF. CDR3 nucleotide sequence: TGTGCCACCAGCAGAGCTGGGGATAGGTACGAGCAGTACTTC.

This chain links TRBV5-6 with TRBJ2-1; D is perhaps TRBD2 (6 bases). This CDR3 region has 17 residues. V lost 3 bases and J 3 bases, leaving 19 bases between the germline ends. CDR1 and CDR2 from the germline V gene are SGHDT and YYEEEE. In DNA form, the CDR3 reads TGTGCCAGCAGCTCACTAAGGAGCGCTAGCGACTACAATGAGCAGTTCTTC. Protein sequence: CASSSLRSASDYNEQFF.

This clonotype was detected only once. A much larger clone lies one base from this, so it may be a read error. The chain couples TRBV7-2 to TRBJ2-3, with 7 positions matching TRBD1. The CDR3 consists of 15 residues. CDR1 SGHTA and CDR2 FQGNSA come from the germline V gene. As DNA, the CDR3 is TGTGCCAGCAGCTTTTTGCGCGGTGGGACAGATACGCAGTCTTTT. Amino acid sequence: CASSFLRGGTDTQSF.

As to this clonotype: The junction does not match germline at one end; this may be a read error. The rearrangement joins TRBV7-8 to TRBJ1-5, with D hard to call. CDR1 is SGHVS, CDR2 FQNEAQ, per germline. The CDR3 contains 16 residues. CDR3 DNA sequence: TGTGCCAGCAGCTCTACTCGGGTATTTAGGAATCAACCCCAGCATTTT. Its translation is CASSSTRVFRNQPQHF.

This chain connects TRBV4-1 to TRBJ1-1; maybe TRBD1 (6 bases). The CDR3 extends over 15 amino acids. V lost 6 bases to trimming and J lost 1 base, with 15 bases between them. CDR1 is MGHRA and CDR2 is YSYEKL in the germline V gene. Here the CDR3 reads CASRSTGRGNTEAFF. The CDR3 DNA sequence: TGCGCCAGCAGATCAACAGGGAGGGGGAACACTGAAGCTTTCTTT.

The genes are TRBV20-1 and TRBJ1-5; no firm D call. This CDR3 region has 13 residues. V shed 3 bases and J shed 3 bases, with 9 bases lying between them. CDR1 is DFQATT, CDR2 SNEGSKA, per germline (reference sequence). CDR3 protein: CSASTAVNQPQHF. CDR3 coding DNA: TGCAGTGCTAGTACGGCAGTCAATCAGCCCCAGCATTTT.

The chain recombines TRBV19 with TRBJ2-2; D is uncertain. The length of the CDR3 is 13 residues. V gave up 5 bases and J gave up 7 bases, with 11 bases separating them. CDR1 is LNHDA, CDR2 SQIVND, per germline (reference sequence). The CDR3: CASSWASNGELFF. The CDR3, as DNA: TGTGCCAGTAGTTGGGCCAGCAACGGGGAGCTGTTTTTT.

The J gene is TRBJ2-6, the V gene TRBV4-2, with 14 bases aligning to TRBD2. The CDR3 runs 20 residues. With 4 bases clipped from V and 1 base from J, the junction kept 9 bases outside the gene matches. The V gene's germline CDR1 is LGHNA and CDR2 YNFKEQ. The CDR3 DNA reads TGTGCCAGCAGCCCACGGGGACTAGCGGGAGAATTGTCTGGGGCCAACGTCCTGACTTTC. Its translation: CASSPRGLAGELSGANVLTF.

This clonotype turned up a few times. J is TRBJ2-1 and V is TRBV6-2 or TRBV6-3, with 11 bases aligning to TRBD2. J was trimmed by 8 bases and V by 1 base; bases with no gene match: 7. Germline values: CDR1 MNHEY, CDR2 SVGEGT. The CDR3 runs to 16 residues. The chain's CDR3 is CASSYFRLAGGHEQFF. The CDR3 bases are TGTGCCAGCAGTTACTTCCGTCTAGCGGGGGGCCATGAGCAGTTCTTC.

This clonotype was observed at least ten times. The rearrangement joins TRBV5-1 to TRBJ2-5; no firm D call. This CDR3 spans 14 amino acids. V shed 5 bases and J shed 2 bases, with 13 bases lying between them. Germline V CDR1 and CDR2: SGHRS, YFSETQ. The CDR3 is CASRVGRRQETQYF. CDR3 nucleotides: TGCGCCAGCAGGGTGGGTAGACGGCAAGAGACCCAGTACTTC.

The CDR3 sequence is CASSQGVLGAQYF. The CDR3 bases are TGTGCCAGCAGCCAAGGGGTTCTGGGGGCCCAGTACTTC. V gene TRBV11-2 combines with J gene TRBJ2-5; TRBD1 or TRBD2 may be the D gene (5 bases each). Trimming took off 5 bases at V and 9 bases at J, with 16 bases between the two ends. This CDR3 is built from 13 residues. Germline CDR1 reads SGHAT; CDR2 reads FQNNGV.